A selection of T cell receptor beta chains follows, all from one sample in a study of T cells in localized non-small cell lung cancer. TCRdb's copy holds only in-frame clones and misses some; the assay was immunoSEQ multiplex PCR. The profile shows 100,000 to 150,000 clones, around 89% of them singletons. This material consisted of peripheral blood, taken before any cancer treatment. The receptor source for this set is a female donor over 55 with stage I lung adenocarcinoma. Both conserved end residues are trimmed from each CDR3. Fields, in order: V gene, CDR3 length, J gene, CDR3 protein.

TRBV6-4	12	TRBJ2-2	ASSDSVPSGELF
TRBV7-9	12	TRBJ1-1	ASSLRDSDTEAF
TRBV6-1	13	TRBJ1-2	ASSESGGVGYGYT
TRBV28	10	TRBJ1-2	ASSLTRAGYT
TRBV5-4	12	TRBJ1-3	ASSPPGAGNTIY
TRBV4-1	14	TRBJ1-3	ASSHPTGARGNTIY
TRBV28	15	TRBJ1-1	ASSLHEQDRANTEAF
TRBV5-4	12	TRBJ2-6	ASSLVAGANVLT
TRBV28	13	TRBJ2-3	ASRGLAGASDTQY
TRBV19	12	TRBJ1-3	ASSYGDRGNTIY
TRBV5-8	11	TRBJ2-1	ASSLDRVNEQF
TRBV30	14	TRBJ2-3	AWSWGTSGSTDTQY
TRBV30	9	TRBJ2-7	AWSERYEQY
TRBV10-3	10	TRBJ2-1	AIAGVGNEQF
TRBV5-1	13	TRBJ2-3	ASSPQSGRTDTQY
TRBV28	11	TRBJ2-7	ASSEREINEQY
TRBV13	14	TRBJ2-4	ATAHSGRVAKNIQY
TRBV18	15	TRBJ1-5	ASSPAVSGLSNQPQH
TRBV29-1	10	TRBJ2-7	SVEVVGYEQY
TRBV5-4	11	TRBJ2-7	AFRRGYREEQY
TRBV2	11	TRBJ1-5	ASNGQLNQPQH
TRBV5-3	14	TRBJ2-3	ARRTREKASTDTQY
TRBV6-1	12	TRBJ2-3	ASSEQGGADTQY
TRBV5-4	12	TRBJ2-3	ASSEGQGTDTQY
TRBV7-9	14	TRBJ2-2	ASSLGLAGGTGELF
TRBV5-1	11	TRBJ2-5	ASSLGNGETQY
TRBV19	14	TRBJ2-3	ASSIRLAGVTDTQY
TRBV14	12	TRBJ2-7	ASSRGGLNYEQY
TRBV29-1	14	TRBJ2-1	SVGGSGGRSYNEQF
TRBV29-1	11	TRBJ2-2	SVRVGGTGELF
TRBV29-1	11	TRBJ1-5	SARGRSNQPQH
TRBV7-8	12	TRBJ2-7	ASGRRQDYYEQY
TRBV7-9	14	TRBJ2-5	ASSLDTSGDQETQY
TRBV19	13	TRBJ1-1	ASRTPTLGNTEAF
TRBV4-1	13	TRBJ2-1	ASSPASGGYNEQF
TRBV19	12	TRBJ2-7	ASSIGGDSYEQY
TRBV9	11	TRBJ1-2	ASSVGGDYGYT
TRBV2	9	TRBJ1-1	ASSEATEAF
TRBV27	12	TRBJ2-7	ASSAPLALYEQY
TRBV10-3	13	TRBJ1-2	AISESKGSGYGYT
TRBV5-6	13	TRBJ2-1	ASSLGLAGFFEQF
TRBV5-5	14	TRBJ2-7	ASSLIPGLADYEQY
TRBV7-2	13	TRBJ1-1	ASSRQGARGTEAF
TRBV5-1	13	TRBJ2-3	ASSFEHTSTDTQY
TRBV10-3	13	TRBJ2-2	AIREGTTFTGELF
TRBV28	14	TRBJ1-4	ASAENGGQGWGKLF
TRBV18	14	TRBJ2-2	ASSPPWDSHTGELF
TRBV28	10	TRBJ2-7	ASIGTGAEQY